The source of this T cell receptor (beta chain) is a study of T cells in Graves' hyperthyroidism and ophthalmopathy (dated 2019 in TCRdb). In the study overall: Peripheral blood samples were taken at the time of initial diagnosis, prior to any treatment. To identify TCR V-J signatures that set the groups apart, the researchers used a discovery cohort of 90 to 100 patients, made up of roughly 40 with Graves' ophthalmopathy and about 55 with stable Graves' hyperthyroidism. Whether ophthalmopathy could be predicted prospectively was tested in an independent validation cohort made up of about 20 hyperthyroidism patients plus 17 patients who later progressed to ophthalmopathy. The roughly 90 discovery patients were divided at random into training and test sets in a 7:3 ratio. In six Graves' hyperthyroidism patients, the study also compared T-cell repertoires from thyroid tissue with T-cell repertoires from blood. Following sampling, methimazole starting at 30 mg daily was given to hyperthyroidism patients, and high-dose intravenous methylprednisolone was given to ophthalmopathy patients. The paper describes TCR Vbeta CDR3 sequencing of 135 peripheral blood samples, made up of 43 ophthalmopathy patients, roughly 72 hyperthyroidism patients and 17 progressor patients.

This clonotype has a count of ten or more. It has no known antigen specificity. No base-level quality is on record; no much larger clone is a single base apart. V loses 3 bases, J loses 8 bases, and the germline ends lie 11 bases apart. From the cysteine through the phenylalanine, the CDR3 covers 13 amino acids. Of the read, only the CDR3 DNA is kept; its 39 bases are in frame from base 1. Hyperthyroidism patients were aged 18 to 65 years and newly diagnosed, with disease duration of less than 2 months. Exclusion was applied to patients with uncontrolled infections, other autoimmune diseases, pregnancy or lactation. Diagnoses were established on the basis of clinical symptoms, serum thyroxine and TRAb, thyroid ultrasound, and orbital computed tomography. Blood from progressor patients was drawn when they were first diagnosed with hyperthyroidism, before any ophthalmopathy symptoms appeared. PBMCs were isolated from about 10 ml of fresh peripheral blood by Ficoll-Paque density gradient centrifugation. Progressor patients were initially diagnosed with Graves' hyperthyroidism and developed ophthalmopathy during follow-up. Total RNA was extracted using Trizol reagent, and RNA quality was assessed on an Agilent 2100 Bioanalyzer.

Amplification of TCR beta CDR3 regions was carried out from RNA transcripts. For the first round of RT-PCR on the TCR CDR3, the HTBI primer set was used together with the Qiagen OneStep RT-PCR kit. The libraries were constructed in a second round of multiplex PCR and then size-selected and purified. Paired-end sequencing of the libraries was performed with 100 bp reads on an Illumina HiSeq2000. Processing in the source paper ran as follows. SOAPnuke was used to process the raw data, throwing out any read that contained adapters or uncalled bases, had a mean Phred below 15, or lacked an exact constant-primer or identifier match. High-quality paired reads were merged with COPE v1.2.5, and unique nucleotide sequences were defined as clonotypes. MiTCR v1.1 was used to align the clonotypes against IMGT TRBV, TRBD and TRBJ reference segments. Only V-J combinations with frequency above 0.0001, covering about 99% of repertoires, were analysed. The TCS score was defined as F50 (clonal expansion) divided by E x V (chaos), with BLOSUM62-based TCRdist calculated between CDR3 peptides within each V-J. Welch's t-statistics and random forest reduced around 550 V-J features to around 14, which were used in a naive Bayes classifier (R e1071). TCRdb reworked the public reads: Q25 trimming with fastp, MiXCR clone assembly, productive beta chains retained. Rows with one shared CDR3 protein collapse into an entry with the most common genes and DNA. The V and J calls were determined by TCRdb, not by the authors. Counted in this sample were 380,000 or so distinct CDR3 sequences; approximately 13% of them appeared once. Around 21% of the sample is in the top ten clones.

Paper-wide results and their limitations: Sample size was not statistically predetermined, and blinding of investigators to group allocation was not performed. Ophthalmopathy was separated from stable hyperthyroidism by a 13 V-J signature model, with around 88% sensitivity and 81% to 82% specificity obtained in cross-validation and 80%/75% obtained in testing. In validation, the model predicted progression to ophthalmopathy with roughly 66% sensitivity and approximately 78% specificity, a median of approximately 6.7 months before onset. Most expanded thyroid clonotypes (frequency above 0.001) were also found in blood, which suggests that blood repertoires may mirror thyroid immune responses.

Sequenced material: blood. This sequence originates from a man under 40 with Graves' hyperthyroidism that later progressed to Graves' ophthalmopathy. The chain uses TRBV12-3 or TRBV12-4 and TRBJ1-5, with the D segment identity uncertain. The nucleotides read TGTGCCAGCAGTTTTTTTGGGTGGGAGCCCCAGCATTTT. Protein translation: CASSFFGWEPQHF.